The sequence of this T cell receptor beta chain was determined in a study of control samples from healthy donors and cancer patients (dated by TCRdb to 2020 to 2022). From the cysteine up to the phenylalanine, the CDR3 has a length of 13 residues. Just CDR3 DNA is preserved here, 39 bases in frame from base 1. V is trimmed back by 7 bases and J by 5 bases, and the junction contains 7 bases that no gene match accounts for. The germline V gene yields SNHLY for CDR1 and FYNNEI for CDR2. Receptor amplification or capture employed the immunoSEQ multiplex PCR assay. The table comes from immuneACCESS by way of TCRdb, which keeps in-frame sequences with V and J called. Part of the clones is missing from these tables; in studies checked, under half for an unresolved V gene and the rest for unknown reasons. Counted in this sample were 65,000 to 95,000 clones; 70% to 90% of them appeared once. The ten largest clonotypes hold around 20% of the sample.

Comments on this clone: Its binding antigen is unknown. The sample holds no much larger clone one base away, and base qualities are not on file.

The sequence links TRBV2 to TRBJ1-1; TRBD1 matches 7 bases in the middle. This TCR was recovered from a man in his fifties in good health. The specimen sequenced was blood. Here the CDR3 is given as CASMAQGGTEAFF. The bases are TGTGCCAGCATGGCCCAGGGGGGGACTGAAGCTTTCTTT.